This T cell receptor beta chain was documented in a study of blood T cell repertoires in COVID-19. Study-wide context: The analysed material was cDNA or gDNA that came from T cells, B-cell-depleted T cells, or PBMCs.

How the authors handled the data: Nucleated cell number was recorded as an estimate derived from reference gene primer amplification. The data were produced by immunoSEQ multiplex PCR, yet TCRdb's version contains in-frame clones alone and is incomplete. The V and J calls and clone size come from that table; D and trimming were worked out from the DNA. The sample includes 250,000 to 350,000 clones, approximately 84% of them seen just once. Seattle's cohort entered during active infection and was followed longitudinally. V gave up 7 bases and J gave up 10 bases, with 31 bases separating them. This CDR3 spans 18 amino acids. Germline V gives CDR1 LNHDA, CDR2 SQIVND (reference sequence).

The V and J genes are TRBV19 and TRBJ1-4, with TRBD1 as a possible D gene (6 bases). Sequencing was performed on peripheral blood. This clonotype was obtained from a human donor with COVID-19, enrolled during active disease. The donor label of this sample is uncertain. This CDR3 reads CASIPREEGLGPTGKLFF. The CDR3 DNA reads TGTGCCAGTATCCCCCGGGAGGAGGGGCTGGGACCGACAGGAAAACTGTTTTTT.